Each of the 8 T cell receptor beta chains below was sequenced from the same sample in a study of metastatic and nonmetastatic thyroid tumors (dated by TCRdb to 2019 to 2021). The library was prepared using PCR. The sequencer was an Illumina HiSeq 4000. TCRdb reanalyzed the raw reads on its own, using fastp at Q25 for trimming and MiXCR for clone calling, and kept in-frame beta chains. The sample yields 6,500 to 8,500 clones; 29% were counted once. Clones ranked in the top ten supply roughly 30% of the sample. No treatment had been received by any patient before thyroid surgery. Sequencing used tumor tissue. All receptors come from a female donor with papillary thyroid cancer or a benign thyroid nodule (not recorded which). Some clones in this sample may be carry-over from other donors' samples.

This clone is large within its sample. The V gene is TRBV9, the J gene TRBJ1-2, with D possibly being TRBD1 (6 bases). CDR3 length equals 16 residues. Germline V gene sequence: CDR1 SGDLS, CDR2 YYNGEE. V shed 0 bases and J shed 7 bases, with 19 bases lying between them. Here the CDR3 reads CASSVDGRGGPPGYTF. The DNA for the CDR3 is TGTGCCAGCAGCGTAGACGGGAGAGGGGGGCCCCCTGGCTACACCTTC.

The gene calls are TRBV2 and TRBJ2-3; 14 nucleotides line up with TRBD2. After removal of 8 bases from V and 3 bases from J, the junction contained 4 bases not matched to a gene. The CDR3 consists of 15 residues. The V gene's germline CDR1 is SNHLY and CDR2 FYNNEI. CDR3 nucleotides: TGTGCCAGCGGGACTAGCGGGAGTGTAACAGATACGCAGTATTTT. Translating it yields CASGTSGSVTDTQYF.

The V gene is TRBV12-3 or TRBV12-4, the J gene TRBJ1-2; TRBD1 agrees at 8 bases. Unmatched junction bases numbered 10, after V lost 6 bases and J lost 4 bases. The CDR3 runs to 15 residues. CDR3 DNA: TGTGCCAGCAGCCGGACCGGGACAGGTGGCTATGGCTACACCTTC. Its translation is CASSRTGTGGYGYTF.

This chain links TRBV20-1 with TRBJ2-5, with 9 positions matching TRBD1. The CDR3 is 14 residues long. Germline assignment: CDR1 DFQATT and CDR2 SNEGSKA (reference sequence). J lost 2 bases, V lost 6 bases, and 7 bases had no gene match. The CDR3 nucleotides read TGCAGTGCCAAACAACAGGGGGCACAAGAGACCCAGTACTTC. It translates to CSAKQQGAQETQYF.

This clone appeared a few times. At one end, the junction sequence differs from germline, possibly due to a read error. The chain carries TRBV6-1 and TRBJ2-1, with 9 bases fitting TRBD2. Germline V gene data show CDR1 as MNHNS and CDR2 as SASEGT. This CDR3 comprises 18 residues. The CDR3 region has the DNA TGTGTCAGCAGTGAATCGCTCCTGGGTAGCGGGGGTAGAGATGAGCAGTTCTTC. Translation: CVSSESLLGSGGRDEQFF.

This clone is medium-sized (0.01 to 0.1%) by share. The V gene is TRBV7-2, the J gene TRBJ2-1; no clear D gene. The CDR3 is 15 residues long. Trimming pared 1 base from V and 3 bases from J, leaving 10 bases between. From germline, CDR1 is SGHTA and CDR2 FQGNSA. CDR3 nucleotides: TGTGCCAGCAGCTTAGTGGCGCAGAGCTACAATGAGCAGTTCTTC. This sequence encodes CASSLVAQSYNEQFF.

The chain has TRBV4-2 and TRBJ2-3, with unresolved D. Looked up from germline, CDR1 is LGHNA and CDR2 is YNFKEQ. The CDR3 consists of 14 residues. The ends were cut back, 0 bases at V and 0 bases at J, with 4 bases in the middle. This chain's CDR3 is CASSQDLSTDTQYF. The CDR3 coding sequence is TGTGCCAGCAGCCAAGATCTTAGCACAGATACGCAGTATTTT.

This clone showed up many times. The chain uses TRBV7-9 and TRBJ2-5; 9 positions match TRBD1. Unmatched junction bases numbered 7, after V lost 3 bases and J lost 5 bases. The CDR3 extends over 15 amino acids. CDR1 and CDR2 (germline): SEHNR, FQNEAQ (reference sequence). As DNA, the CDR3 is TGTGCCAGCAGCTTTATCGGGACAGGGCTCGAGACCCAGTACTTC. This gives the protein CASSFIGTGLETQYF.